Listed below are T cell receptor beta chains from one sample, sequenced in a study of control samples from healthy donors and cancer patients. Libraries were prepared by immunoSEQ multiplex PCR; TCRdb keeps only in-frame clonotypes and omits some of them. The data show some 110,000 clones, 93% seen once. Sequenced input: blood. These receptors all stem from a man aged 30 to 45 in good health. Both conserved end residues are part of each CDR3. Each record gives: V gene, J gene, D gene, clone size, CDR3 DNA, CDR3 protein. A D gene is named only where the DNA matches it firmly. Only some rows state a clone size, as once, few, many or a class for expanded clones.

TRBV5-6	TRBJ1-1	TRBD1	.	TGTGCCAGCAGCTTGGCACAGGGGCGAAAAGGAGCTTTCTTT	CASSLAQGRKGAFF
TRBV7-2	TRBJ1-1	TRBD1	.	TGTGCCAGCAGCATAGACAGGGGCCCTGAAGCTTTCTTT	CASSIDRGPEAFF
TRBV6-5	TRBJ2-7	TRBD2	.	TGTGCCAGCAGTTCCCGGACTAGCGGGGCATGGCAGTACTTC	CASSSRTSGAWQYF
TRBV28	TRBJ2-1	TRBD1	.	TGTGCCAGCAGTTTTCGAGACAGGGTGGGAAATGAGCAGTTCTTC	CASSFRDRVGNEQFF
TRBV6-6	TRBJ2-2	.	.	TGTGCCAGCAGTTCCGAGGTCGGGGAGCTGTTTTTT	CASSSEVGELFF
TRBV7-2	TRBJ2-3	TRBD2	.	TGTGCCAGCAGCTTACTGGGACTAGCGGGGATTTTGGATACGCAGTATTTT	CASSLLGLAGILDTQYF
TRBV2	TRBJ1-6	.	.	TGTGCCAGCAGTGAGGCCTCCGGGGTGAAGTCACCCCTCCACTTT	CASSEASGVKSPLHF
TRBV2	TRBJ2-5	TRBD2	.	TGTGCCAGCAGGGACCTATTGAGCGGGGGAACTAAAGAGACCCAGTACTTC	CASRDLLSGGTKETQYF
TRBV5-4	TRBJ1-2	TRBD1	.	TGTGCCAGCAGCTGGGGGACAGGGGACTATGGCTACACCTTC	CASSWGTGDYGYTF
TRBV19	TRBJ2-3	TRBD1	.	TGTGCCAGTAGTATAGGTGGCAGGGGGCTAGATACGCAGTATTTT	CASSIGGRGLDTQYF
TRBV5-1	TRBJ1-1	.	.	TGCGCCAGCAGCTTTCAGGGCACCATGAACACTGAAGCTTTCTTT	CASSFQGTMNTEAFF
TRBV2	TRBJ1-5	.	.	TGTGCCAGCACAGGGGGCAATCAGCCCCAGCATTTT	CASTGGNQPQHF
TRBV11-3	TRBJ1-1	TRBD1	.	TGTGCCAGCAGCCTAAACCCAGGGGGCACTGAAGCTTTCTTT	CASSLNPGGTEAFF
TRBV6-1	TRBJ1-2	.	.	TGTGCCAGCAGTGAAGCGCACAGGATGTCCTATGGCTACACCTTC	CASSEAHRMSYGYTF
TRBV7-9	TRBJ1-1	TRBD1	once	TGTGCCAGCAGCCCCGACAGGGTGGCCACTGAAGCTTTCTTT	CASSPDRVATEAFF
TRBV15	TRBJ1-5	TRBD1	.	TGTGCCACCAGCAGAGATCTAAGCAGGCAGGGGGAAGGTCAGCCCCAGCATTTT	CATSRDLSRQGEGQPQHF
TRBV6-5	TRBJ1-6	TRBD1	.	TGTGCCAGCAGTTACATGGGACAGGGTAATTCACCCCTCCACTTT	CASSYMGQGNSPLHF
TRBV2	TRBJ1-2	TRBD1	.	TGTGCCAGCAGTACTGGGACAGTCGGAGGTGGCCCCTTC	CASSTGTVGGGPF
TRBV12-5	TRBJ1-2	.	.	TGTGCTAGTGGTTTGGTATCACTTAACTATGGCTACACCTTC	CASGLVSLNYGYTF
TRBV6-5	TRBJ1-3	TRBD1	.	TGTGCCAGCAGGTTTACAGGGGGCTCTGGAAACACCATATATTTT	CASRFTGGSGNTIYF
TRBV6-5	TRBJ1-5	TRBD1	.	TGTGCCAGCTTGTTCCGGGACAGCTATAATCAGCCCCAGCATTTT	CASLFRDSYNQPQHF
TRBV11-3	TRBJ2-2	.	.	TGTGCCAGCAGCCCCCGGAACACCGGGGAGCTGTTTTTT	CASSPRNTGELFF
TRBV28	TRBJ1-2	.	.	TGTGCCAGCAGTTTAGACGGGCAGGGAGGAGGCTACACCTTC	CASSLDGQGGGYTF
TRBV5-6	TRBJ1-1	TRBD1	.	TGTGCCAGCAGCATACAGGGGGCGCCTCTGGACACTGAAGCTTTCTTT	CASSIQGAPLDTEAFF
TRBV6-1	TRBJ2-7	.	.	TGTGCCAGCAGTGACGGGGGTTGGTACGAGCAGTACTTC	CASSDGGWYEQYF
TRBV11-2	TRBJ1-5	.	.	TGTGCCAGCAGCCCATCCGGGGGGGAAAGGTTTAATCAGCCCCAGCATTTT	CASSPSGGERFNQPQHF
TRBV7-9	TRBJ1-2	.	.	TGTGCCAGCAGCTTAGAGGTTGCCGGGGATGGCTACACCTTC	CASSLEVAGDGYTF
TRBV5-1	TRBJ1-2	.	.	TGCGCCAGCAGCTTGGCCGGACGGGTCTGGGTCACCCCCTATGGCTACACCTTC	CASSLAGRVWVTPYGYTF
TRBV16	TRBJ2-1	.	.	TGTGCCAGCAGCCCCCCGAGGGGGTTCTCCTACAATGAGCAGTTCTTC	CASSPPRGFSYNEQFF
TRBV15	TRBJ1-5	.	.	TGTGCCACCAGCAGAGACCAGGCGGGCAATCAGCCCCAGCATTTT	CATSRDQAGNQPQHF